Listed below are T cell receptor beta chains from one sample, sequenced in a study of CD8 T cells in ankylosing spondylitis. Each CDR3 protein gets one entry after TCRdb re-called the 5' RACE reads with MiXCR. The table shows some 840,000 distinct CDR3 sequences, with 10% to 15% occurring only once. The sequenced sample was blood, either unsorted or a sorted T cell fraction (not recorded which). Receptors originate from a male donor with ankylosing spondylitis. Each CDR3 is given with its conserved first and last residue. The D gene is left open where the match is weak. Not all rows give a size; the values are once, few, many and, for expanded clones, a class.

>15|TRBV6-5|-|few|TRBJ2-3
CASSYSRISTDTQYF
TGTGCCAGCAGTTACTCGAGGATCTCCACAGATACGCAGTATTTT
>16|TRBV27|TRBD1|few|TRBJ1-1
CASSAWTGHIGTEAFF
TGTGCCAGCAGCGCCTGGACAGGGCATATTGGCACTGAAGCTTTCTTT
>13|TRBV29-1|TRBD1|few|TRBJ2-5
CSVRGQYQETQYF
TGCAGCGTTCGGGGACAGTACCAAGAGACCCAGTACTTC
>13|TRBV10-2|-|few|TRBJ2-1
CASRSTEYNEQFF
TGCGCCAGCAGATCGACAGAATACAATGAGCAGTTCTTC
>14|TRBV15|-|few|TRBJ1-2
CATSSRVSGYGYTF
TGTGCCACCAGCAGCCGGGTTAGCGGTTATGGCTACACCTTC
>14|TRBV15|-|many|TRBJ1-5
CATSRDGWNQPQHF
TGTGCCACCAGCAGAGACGGATGGAATCAGCCCCAGCATTTT
>14|TRBV5-1|-|many|TRBJ2-1
CASSTDSFYNEQFF
TGCGCCAGCAGCACGGACAGCTTCTACAATGAGCAGTTCTTC
>13|TRBV29-1|-|many|TRBJ2-5
CSGGRLQKETQYF
TGCAGCGGGGGACGTCTGCAAAAAGAGACCCAGTACTTC
>13|TRBV18|-|few|TRBJ1-1
CASSSGSNTEAFF
TGTGCCAGCTCCTCCGGGAGCAACACTGAAGCTTTCTTT
>13|TRBV6-2/TRBV6-3|-|-|TRBJ1-2
CASNPGVYYGYTF
TGTGCCAGCAATCCGGGGGTTTACTATGGCTACACCTTC
>17|TRBV6-1|TRBD2|few|TRBJ2-5
CASRFGLAGDHQETQYF
TGTGCCAGCAGGTTTGGACTAGCGGGAGACCACCAAGAGACCCAGTACTTC
>13|TRBV4-2|-|-|TRBJ2-5
CASSQLQSETQYF
TGTGCCAGCAGCCAATTACAATCAGAGACCCAGTACTTC
>15|TRBV28|-|few|TRBJ1-5
CASKTRHDWDQPQHF
TGTGCCAGCAAGACAAGACACGACTGGGATCAGCCCCAGCATTTT
>14|TRBV7-2|TRBD2|few|TRBJ2-2
CASSPRGGTGELFF
TGTGCCAGCAGCCCCCGGGGAGGGACCGGGGAGCTGTTTTTT
>16|TRBV19|-|-|TRBJ2-4
CASSPTRSGAKNIQYF
TGTGCCAGTAGTCCGACCCGGTCGGGAGCCAAAAACATTCAGTACTTC
>16|TRBV5-1|-|few|TRBJ2-7
CASSASSGSTSYEQYF
TGCGCCAGCTCGGCTTCTTCAGGTAGTACTTCCTACGAGCAGTACTTC
>14|TRBV7-8|-|-|TRBJ2-7
CASTPNRFTYEQYF
TGTGCCAGCACCCCCAACAGGTTTACCTACGAGCAGTACTTC
>13|TRBV20-1|TRBD2|many|TRBJ2-7
CSASGTSGYEQYF
TGCAGTGCTTCCGGGACTAGCGGCTACGAGCAGTACTTC
>14|TRBV6-1|TRBD1|few|TRBJ2-3
CASREGGGTDTQYF
TGTGCCAGCAGGGAAGGGGGCGGCACAGATACGCAGTATTTT
>15|TRBV5-6|-|few|TRBJ2-4
CASSFRGLAKNIQYF
TGTGCCAGCAGCTTTAGAGGATTAGCCAAAAACATTCAGTACTTC
>13|TRBV5-1|-|-|TRBJ2-3
CASSSTPLDTQYF
TGCGCCAGCAGCTCCACGCCGCTGGATACGCAGTATTTT
>17|TRBV4-2|TRBD1|-|TRBJ2-1
CASSLSMDRGPVDEQFF
TGTGCCAGCAGCCTGTCTATGGACAGGGGACCGGTCGATGAGCAGTTCTTC
>13|TRBV20-1|-|-|TRBJ2-4
CSAPLPGWDIQYF
TGCAGTGCCCCGCTCCCAGGGTGGGACATTCAGTACTTC
>14|TRBV20-1|TRBD2|many|TRBJ2-1
CTLTAGGNYNEQFF
TGCACCCTGACAGCGGGAGGAAACTACAATGAGCAGTTCTTC
>17|TRBV6-1|-|-|TRBJ2-2
CASSAQPGRRDTGELFF
TGTGCCAGCAGTGCCCAGCCGGGACGAAGGGACACCGGGGAGCTGTTTTTT
>13|TRBV18|TRBD1|few|TRBJ2-7
CASSGQVRYEQYF
TGTGCCAGCTCGGGACAGGTGCGCTACGAGCAGTACTTC
>15|TRBV7-2|-|few|TRBJ1-1
CASSLAPQGITEAFF
TGTGCCAGCAGCTTAGCGCCCCAGGGAATAACTGAAGCTTTCTTT
>14|TRBV20-1|-|-|TRBJ1-6
CSASVPLYNSPLHF
TGCAGTGCTAGCGTCCCGCTATATAATTCACCCCTCCACTTT
>12|TRBV11-2|-|-|TRBJ2-7
CASSPREREQYF
TGTGCCAGCAGCCCCCGGGAACGCGAGCAGTACTTC
>15|TRBV2|TRBD2|-|TRBJ2-5
CASSPLAGAGETQYF
TGTGCCAGCAGTCCACTAGCGGGAGCGGGAGAGACCCAGTACTTC
>13|TRBV5-1|TRBD1|few|TRBJ2-4
CASSDGTGRIQYF
TGCGCCAGCAGCGACGGGACAGGGAGGATTCAGTACTTC
>13|TRBV30|-|-|TRBJ1-1
CAWSEGVGTEAFF
TGTGCCTGGAGTGAAGGGGTTGGCACTGAAGCTTTCTTT
>14|TRBV6-2/TRBV6-3|-|-|TRBJ1-2
CASSPPRRVYGYTF
TGTGCCAGCAGCCCTCCCCGGCGGGTCTATGGCTACACCTTC
>13|TRBV18|-|-|TRBJ1-5
CASSPEGVQPQHF
TGTGCCAGCTCACCGGAAGGGGTTCAGCCCCAGCATTTT
>16|TRBV27|-|-|TRBJ2-3
CASSLFARTTTDTQYF
TGTGCCAGCAGTTTATTCGCGCGTACTACCACAGATACGCAGTATTTT
>14|TRBV2|-|-|TRBJ1-2
CASSGLSLGYGYTF
TGTGCCAGCAGTGGCTTGTCTCTTGGCTATGGCTACACCTTC
>14|TRBV5-1|-|many|TRBJ1-1
CASSSRDGNTEAFF
TGCGCCAGCAGCTCCCGGGACGGAAACACTGAAGCTTTCTTT
>14|TRBV6-5|-|few|TRBJ1-6
CASSYVRKYSPLHF
TGTGCCAGCAGTTACGTGAGGAAGTACTCACCCCTCCACTTT
>14|TRBV7-2|TRBD2|-|TRBJ2-1
CASSVTSAHNEQFF
TGTGCCAGCAGCGTAACTAGCGCCCACAATGAGCAGTTCTTC
>14|TRBV2|-|few|TRBJ2-2
CATRWRENTGELFF
TGTGCCACTAGGTGGCGGGAGAACACCGGGGAGCTGTTTTTT
>13|TRBV10-3|-|few|TRBJ1-1
CAIGSQGDTEAFF
TGTGCCATCGGATCCCAGGGAGACACTGAAGCTTTCTTT
>13|TRBV20-1|TRBD1|few|TRBJ2-5
CSESIGTAETQYF
TGCAGTGAGAGCATTGGGACAGCAGAGACCCAGTACTTC
>13|TRBV20-1|-|few|TRBJ2-3
CSARGMGTDTQYF
TGCAGTGCTAGAGGGATGGGCACAGATACGCAGTATTTT
>14|TRBV6-5|-|few|TRBJ2-7
CASSYLRGSYEQYF
TGTGCCAGCAGTTACCTGAGGGGATCCTACGAGCAGTACTTC
>13|TRBV2|TRBD1|few|TRBJ2-2
CASDRGGSGELFF
TGTGCCAGTGACAGGGGGGGAAGCGGGGAGCTGTTTTTT
>14|TRBV6-1|TRBD2|-|TRBJ2-1
CASSPLDGGDEQFF
TGTGCCAGCAGTCCACTGGATGGGGGGGATGAGCAGTTCTTC
>16|TRBV7-2|TRBD1|-|TRBJ2-3
CASSSGQAPSTDTQYF
TGTGCCAGCAGCTCAGGACAGGCGCCTAGCACAGATACGCAGTATTTT
>15|TRBV7-9|TRBD1|few|TRBJ1-2
CASSLAGDRVYGYTF
TGTGCCAGCAGCTTAGCTGGGGACAGGGTCTATGGCTACACCTTC
>12|TRBV6-2/TRBV6-3|TRBD1|many|TRBJ2-7
CASKGDRDEQYF
TGTGCCAGCAAAGGGGACAGGGACGAGCAGTACTTC
>18|TRBV11-1|-|-|TRBJ1-5
CASSLAITGLGSNQPQHF
TGTGCCAGCAGCTTAGCGATCACAGGTCTCGGGAGCAATCAGCCCCAGCATTTT
>14|TRBV29-1|-|many|TRBJ1-2
CSAHPRLGNYGYTF
TGCAGCGCACACCCCCGCCTGGGGAACTATGGCTACACCTTC
>13|TRBV2|-|many|TRBJ1-1
CASSEEGNTEAFF
TGCGCCAGCAGCGAGGAGGGAAACACTGAAGCTTTCTTT
>15|TRBV13|-|few|TRBJ2-3
CASSALRGSTDTQYF
TGTGCCAGCAGCGCCCTGCGGGGAAGCACAGATACGCAGTATTTT
>13|TRBV7-2|-|few|TRBJ1-1
CASSPRFSTEAFF
TGTGCCAGCAGCCCGCGGTTCAGCACTGAAGCTTTCTTT
>15|TRBV6-2/TRBV6-3|-|few|TRBJ2-7
CASSYSIRATYEQYF
TGTGCCAGCAGTTACTCGATTCGAGCCACCTACGAGCAGTACTTC
>15|TRBV12-3/TRBV12-4|TRBD2|few|TRBJ2-5
CASTDALAGQETQYF
TGTGCCAGCACCGACGCACTAGCGGGCCAAGAGACCCAGTACTTC